One sample yielded the 30 T cell receptor beta chains listed below, sequenced in a study of control samples from healthy donors and cancer patients. The assay was immunoSEQ multiplex PCR, and TCRdb's table has in-frame clones only and misses some. The sample lists roughly 120,000 clones; roughly 88% were seen once. The sequenced sample consisted of blood. These receptors came from a man aged 45 to 65 in good health.

The chain couples TRBV27 to TRBJ1-3; D ambiguous. V was trimmed by 6 bases and J by 2 bases, leaving 14 bases between them. The CDR3 length is 15 residues. CDR1 is MNHEY, CDR2 SMNVEV, per germline (reference sequence). The CDR3 coding sequence is TGTGCCAGCAGGCCCAGACAATCTACTGGAAACACCATATATTTT. Protein sequence: CASRPRQSTGNTIYF.

The J gene is TRBJ2-7, the V gene TRBV27, with TRBD2 identical over 7 bases. The germline V gene encodes CDR1 MNHEY and CDR2 SMNVEV (reference sequence). There are 15 residues in the CDR3. The V segment lost 2 bases and the J segment 1 base; nucleotides outside the gene matches: 5. DNA for the CDR3: TGTGCCAGCAGTTTAACCGGGGGGTTGTCCTACGAGCAGTACTTC. This translates into CASSLTGGLSYEQYF.

The gene calls are TRBV19 and TRBJ1-1; D is perhaps TRBD1 (5 bases). The V gene's germline CDR1 is LNHDA and CDR2 SQIVND (reference sequence). Trimming pared 6 bases from V and 1 base from J, leaving 9 bases between. There are 13 residues in the CDR3. CDR3 loop: CASRQVGNTEAFF. CDR3 nucleotides: TGTGCCAGTAGACAGGTTGGGAACACTGAAGCTTTCTTT.

The chain recombines TRBV5-1 with TRBJ2-2; 7 bases map to TRBD1. The junction had 7 bases not matched to a gene; V was cut back by 2 bases and J by 3 bases. From germline, CDR1 is SGHRS and CDR2 YFSETQ. This CDR3 contains 16 residues. As DNA, the CDR3 is TGCGCCAGCAGCTTAAATAGACAGGGTTACACCGGGGAGCTGTTTTTT. This translates into CASSLNRQGYTGELFF.

The chain links TRBV19 to TRBJ1-1; D might be TRBD1 (5 bases). CDR3 length: 13 amino acids. The germline V gene encodes CDR1 LNHDA and CDR2 SQIVND (reference sequence). Deletions cut 3 bases from V and 3 bases from J, with 8 bases between. The CDR3 loop reads CASSMAGDTEAFF. In DNA, the CDR3 is TGTGCCAGTAGTATGGCGGGGGACACTGAAGCTTTCTTT.

The gene calls are TRBV6-5 and TRBJ1-6, with D maybe TRBD1 (6 bases). Looked up from germline, CDR1 is MNHEY and CDR2 is SVGAGI. The V end lost 5 bases, the J end lost 5 bases, and 13 bases lay between the germline ends. CDR3 size: 15 residues. The CDR3 reads CASSPGQTHNSPLHF. The CDR3 nucleotides read TGTGCCAGCAGTCCCGGACAGACCCATAATTCACCCCTCCACTTT.

V usage is TRBV28 and J usage is TRBJ2-2, with D perhaps assigned TRBD1 or TRBD2 (5 bases each). CDR1 is MDHEN and CDR2 is SYDVKM in the germline V gene. Trimming pared 5 bases from V and 0 bases from J, leaving 13 bases between. This CDR3 is 16 amino acids long. CDR3 protein: CASSPGTATNTGELFF. CDR3 nucleotides: TGTGCCAGCAGTCCCGGGACGGCCACGAACACCGGGGAGCTGTTTTTT.

This clone was seen only once. The rearrangement links TRBV5-1 to TRBJ1-4; a possible D gene is TRBD1 (6 bases). The ends were cut back, 4 bases at V and 4 bases at J, with 20 bases in the middle. CDR3 size: 17 residues. Germline V gene lookup returns CDR1 SGHRS and CDR2 YFSETQ. The DNA for the CDR3 is TGCGCCAGCAGCCCCGGGGGCCCAGGAGTGGGTAATGAAAAACTGTTTTTT. Amino acids: CASSPGGPGVGNEKLFF.

J is TRBJ2-7 and V is TRBV28; possible D gene TRBD1, 5 bases. The CDR3 has 13 residues. Per germline, CDR1 MDHEN and CDR2 SYDVKM. V lost 6 bases to trimming and J lost 0 bases, with 9 bases between them. For the CDR3, the DNA is TGTGCCAGCAGGGGCAGGGTCTCCTACGAGCAGTACTTC. It translates to CASRGRVSYEQYF.

This clone occurred once. The rearrangement links TRBV28 to TRBJ1-4, with a tentative D call TRBD1 (6 bases). The CDR3 length is 17 residues. The ends were cut back, 5 bases at V and 0 bases at J, with 16 bases in the middle. Germline CDR1 reads MDHEN; CDR2 reads SYDVKM. CDR3 coding DNA: TGTGCCAGCAGTCCCCTTACGGGGGCCGCAACTAATGAAAAACTGTTTTTT. Protein product: CASSPLTGAATNEKLFF.

The CDR3 here is CASSLEGLGTGPYNEQFF. Written as DNA, the CDR3 is TGTGCCAGCAGCCTCGAAGGACTAGGCACTGGCCCTTACAATGAGCAGTTCTTC. The rearrangement uses TRBV11-2 and TRBJ2-1, with 7 bases that match TRBD2. CDR3 size: 18 residues. Trimming took 5 bases from V and 4 from J; bases not matched to a gene: 17. Germline loops: CDR1 SGHAT, CDR2 FQNNGV.

The rearrangement links TRBV9 to TRBJ2-2, with D possibly matching TRBD2 (5 bases). The CDR3 loop spans 14 amino acids. Trimming shortened V by 7 bases and J by 3 bases, and 13 bases separated the two germline ends. Germline V gives CDR1 SGDLS, CDR2 YYNGEE. Here the CDR3 DNA reads TGTGCCAGCGCCGGAGGCAGACACACCGGGGAGCTGTTTTTT. Its protein is CASAGGRHTGELFF.

This chain uses TRBV28 with TRBJ1-5, with a tentative D call TRBD1 (5 bases). Germline CDR1 and CDR2: MDHEN and SYDVKM. The CDR3 totals 13 residues. V shed 3 bases and J shed 6 bases, with 9 bases lying between them. DNA for the CDR3: TGTGCCAGCAGTTTGAGCGGGGGTCAGCCCCAGCATTTT. Translation gives CASSLSGGQPQHF.

The chain links TRBV3-1 (or the pseudogene TRBV3-2) to TRBJ1-1; D gene ambiguous. This CDR3 comprises 13 residues. The germline V gene has CDR1 LGHDT and CDR2 YNNKEL (reference sequence). V was clipped by 4 bases and J by 4 bases, with 10 bases between them. The CDR3 nucleotides read TGTGCCAGCAGCCCACCCCCCGGCACTGAAGCTTTCTTT. This gives the protein CASSPPPGTEAFF.

Note on this clone: One junction end does not reproduce the germline sequence, and a read error may be involved. The genes are TRBV24-1 and TRBJ1-1; weak D call: TRBD1 (6 bases). The CDR3 runs 13 residues. Germline assignment: CDR1 KGHDR and CDR2 SFDVKD. For the CDR3, the DNA is TGTGCCACCAGTGATTTGCTGGAGGGGGGTTACCGATTT. It codes for CATSDLLEGGYRF.

CDR3 region: CASSSGTASSPLHF. CDR3 nucleotides: TGTGCCAGCAGTTCAGGGACAGCTAGTTCACCCCTCCACTTT. This rearrangement joins TRBV28 to TRBJ1-6, with TRBD1 matching over 7 bases. Germline V gene data show CDR1 as MDHEN and CDR2 as SYDVKM. The CDR3 spans 14 residues. With V trimmed by 4 bases and J by 9 bases, 6 bases remained unmatched.

The J gene is TRBJ1-5, the V gene TRBV4-2; TRBD1 is a possible D gene (6 bases). The CDR3 consists of 15 residues. Germline CDR1 LGHNA, CDR2 YNFKEQ. V was cut by 3 bases and J by 7 bases, with 16 bases left in between. The CDR3: CASSQDSNSVQPQHF. Written as DNA, the CDR3 is TGTGCCAGCAGCCAGGACAGTAATAGTGTCCAGCCCCAGCATTTT.

This clone was seen a single time. This chain connects TRBV19 to TRBJ1-5; a weak D match, TRBD1 (5 bases). V dropped 5 bases and J dropped 0 bases, with 8 bases sitting between them. The CDR3 contains 14 residues. In germline, CDR1 is LNHDA, CDR2 SQIVND (reference sequence). The CDR3 protein is CASSQGASNQPQHF. In DNA form, the CDR3 reads TGTGCCAGTAGTCAGGGAGCTAGCAATCAGCCCCAGCATTTT.

The J gene is TRBJ2-5, the V gene TRBV6-5; D gene ambiguous. Trimming pared 0 bases from V and 1 base from J, leaving 6 bases between. Germline CDR1 is MNHEY and CDR2 is SVGAGI. The CDR3 length is 14 residues. CDR3 sequence reads: CASSYSEIQETQYF. The CDR3 nucleotides read TGTGCCAGCAGTTACTCGGAGATCCAAGAGACCCAGTACTTC.

The rearrangement links TRBV7-9 to TRBJ2-3, with D unclear. The CDR3 totals 17 residues. Germline-derived CDR1 and CDR2 are SEHNR and FQNEAQ (reference sequence). Trimming removed 5 bases from V and 2 bases from J, with 20 bases in between. The CDR3, as DNA: TGTGCCAGCAGCCTGATTGCACACGGGTTAAACACAGATACGCAGTATTTT. Residues: CASSLIAHGLNTDTQYF.

The J gene is TRBJ1-3, the V gene TRBV7-9; the D is unclear. Per the germline V gene, CDR1 is SEHNR and CDR2 is FQNEAQ (reference sequence). This CDR3 comprises 14 residues. Trimming left V 5 bases short and J 0 bases short, with 8 bases between. The CDR3 reads CASSISSSGNTIYF. The DNA of the CDR3 is TGTGCCAGCAGCATTTCAAGCTCTGGAAACACCATATATTTT. The full variable domain, rest sourced from reference TRBV7-9 and TRBJ1-3, is DTGVSQNPRHKITKRGQNVTFRCDPISEHNRLYWYRQTLGQGPEFLTYFQNEAQLEKSRLLSDRFSAERPKGSFSTLEIQRTEQGDSAMYLCASSISSSGNTIYFGEGSWLTVV.

This chain uses TRBV6-2 or TRBV6-3 with TRBJ1-1; tentative D call: TRBD1 (5 bases). Germline-derived CDR1 and CDR2 are MNHEY and SVGEGT. The length of the CDR3 is 14 residues. Trimming took off 8 bases at V and 6 bases at J, with 19 bases between the two ends. This CDR3 is CASRPTVRGSEAFF. In DNA, the CDR3 is TGTGCCAGCCGCCCCACGGTGAGGGGTTCTGAAGCTTTCTTT.

This chain joins TRBV20-1 and TRBJ1-1; D is uncertain. The length of the CDR3 is 13 residues. V was shortened by 3 bases and J by 6 bases, with 14 bases between the two germline ends. The germline CDR1 and CDR2 sequences are DFQATT and SNEGSKA (reference sequence). CDR3 coding DNA: TGCAGTGCTAGTTCATCCGTTAACCCTGAAGCTTTCTTT. Protein: CSASSSVNPEAFF.

This chain joins TRBV3-1 (or the pseudogene TRBV3-2) and TRBJ2-3; D might be TRBD2 (6 bases). Germline CDR1 reads LGHDT; CDR2 reads YNNKEL (reference sequence). The CDR3 runs 15 residues. Trimming took 4 bases from V and 2 from J, leaving 13 bases between them. For the CDR3, the DNA is TGTGCCAGCAGCCGGGCGGGGAGCAACACAGATACGCAGTATTTT. Translated, it gives CASSRAGSNTDTQYF.

The rearrangement joins TRBV2 to TRBJ2-7; D gene unclear. Per germline, CDR1 SNHLY and CDR2 FYNNEI. V was trimmed by 6 bases and J by 6 bases, leaving 12 bases between them. The CDR3 loop spans 12 amino acids. The CDR3 bases are TGTGCCAGCAGGAGCTGGGGTACCGAGCAGTACTTC. Translating gives CASRSWGTEQYF.

V and J are TRBV30 and TRBJ1-6, with a weak D call TRBD1 (6 bases). V was trimmed by 3 bases and J by 6 bases, leaving 6 bases between them. The CDR3 length is 12 residues. Germline values: CDR1 GTSNPN, CDR2 SVGIG (reference sequence). CDR3 DNA: TGTGCCTGGAGGGACAGTAATTCACCCCTCCACTTT. Its translation: CAWRDSNSPLHF. Variable domain in full (rest from reference TRBV30 and TRBJ1-6): SQTIHQWPATLVQPVGSPLSLECTVEGTSNPNLYWYRQAAGRGLQLLFYSVGIGQISSEVPQNLSASRPQDRQFILSSKKLLLSDSGFYLCAWRDSNSPLHFGNGTRLTVT.

The chain is built from TRBV6-5 and TRBJ2-1; no firm D call. Trimming cost V 0 bases and J 8 bases, with 17 bases left between them. The CDR3 spans 16 residues. Germline CDR1 reads MNHEY; CDR2 reads SVGAGI. The CDR3 sequence: CASSYSIQTTRHEQFF. The CDR3 DNA reads TGTGCCAGCAGTTACTCGATCCAGACAACCCGCCATGAGCAGTTCTTC.

The chain carries TRBV9 and TRBJ2-1, with TRBD1 as a possible D gene (5 bases). Deletions cut 4 bases from V and 4 bases from J, with 12 bases between. From germline, CDR1 is SGDLS and CDR2 YYNGEE. The CDR3 runs to 14 residues. CDR3: CASSTGALYNEQFF. CDR3 DNA sequence: TGTGCCAGCAGCACAGGAGCTTTATACAATGAGCAGTTCTTC.

The chain joins TRBV2 to TRBJ1-6, with unresolved D. The germline gives CDR1 SNHLY, CDR2 FYNNEI. Trimming took off 2 bases at V and 9 bases at J, with 17 bases between the two ends. The CDR3 has 16 residues. In nucleotides, the CDR3 is TGTGCCAGCAGTGAACCGGGCCAACATCCATCTTCACCCCTCCACTTT. Protein product: CASSEPGQHPSSPLHF.

The rearrangement links TRBV4-1 to TRBJ2-3, with D possibly matching TRBD2 (6 bases). Germline V lookup: CDR1 MGHRA, CDR2 YSYEKL. The V gene lost 3 bases and the J gene lost 3 bases, with 13 bases spanning the gap. The CDR3 covers 15 residues. The CDR3: CASSQDPTRTDTQYF. The DNA for the CDR3 is TGCGCCAGCAGCCAGGACCCGACTAGAACAGATACGCAGTATTTT.